This T cell receptor beta chain appears in the sequencing data of a study of neurological immune-mediated disorders. About the research overall: There were around 34 multiple sclerosis patients; around 31 were relapsing-remitting and 3 were secondary progressive.

Synthesis of cDNA was accomplished via 5'RACE employing 10-nucleotide random UMIs. TCRdb reprocessed the 5' RACE reads via MiXCR and lists one record per CDR3 protein. The data show 35,000 to 40,000 distinct CDR3 sequences, around 2.5% seen once. On this clonotype: The target antigen is unknown.

Unsorted libraries were prepared from 2 million PBMCs held at -80 C. Germline V lookup: CDR1 KGHDR, CDR2 SFDVKD. The CDR3 is made up of 13 amino acids. The V end was cut by 9 bases, the J end by 3 bases, with 14 bases between. Study-wide results and caveats: One related-CDR3 cluster, which may be a signature, held the repertoires of 18 of 34 multiple sclerosis patients after phylogenetic grouping.

The chain carries TRBV24-1 and TRBJ2-7; possibly TRBD1 or TRBD2 for D (5 bases each). Sequenced sample: PBMCs. This TCR came from a man aged 45-65 years with multiple sclerosis. The CDR3 here is CATLPPGGYEQYF. The CDR3 DNA is TGTGCCACCCTGCCTCCTGGGGGCTACGAGCAGTACTTC.